This TCR beta chain was sequenced for a study of response to subunit inactivated influenza vaccine. Germline CDR1 MDHEN, CDR2 SYDVKM. The junction had 6 bases not matched to a gene; V was cut back by 4 bases and J by 0 bases. The CDR3 totals 17 residues. One entry per CDR3 protein results from TCRdb running MiXCR on the RT-PCR reads. This sample has about 540,000 distinct CDR3 sequences, with under 30% found just once. The sample was also reused in another study, on T cells expressing NK-cell markers. That study reports: Synthesis of TCR beta cDNA relied on 5'RACE template switching carrying UMIs.

The J gene is TRBJ2-6, the V gene TRBV28; TRBD2 matches at 7 bases. The sequence was collected from a man aged 45-65 years who received an inactivated influenza vaccine. This specimen was CD4+ T cells sorted from PBMCs, taken approximately 12 days after vaccination. The CDR3 sequence is CASSSPAGLSGANVLTF. In DNA, the CDR3 is TGTGCCAGCAGTTCCCCAGCGGGGCTCTCTGGGGCCAACGTCCTGACTTTC.